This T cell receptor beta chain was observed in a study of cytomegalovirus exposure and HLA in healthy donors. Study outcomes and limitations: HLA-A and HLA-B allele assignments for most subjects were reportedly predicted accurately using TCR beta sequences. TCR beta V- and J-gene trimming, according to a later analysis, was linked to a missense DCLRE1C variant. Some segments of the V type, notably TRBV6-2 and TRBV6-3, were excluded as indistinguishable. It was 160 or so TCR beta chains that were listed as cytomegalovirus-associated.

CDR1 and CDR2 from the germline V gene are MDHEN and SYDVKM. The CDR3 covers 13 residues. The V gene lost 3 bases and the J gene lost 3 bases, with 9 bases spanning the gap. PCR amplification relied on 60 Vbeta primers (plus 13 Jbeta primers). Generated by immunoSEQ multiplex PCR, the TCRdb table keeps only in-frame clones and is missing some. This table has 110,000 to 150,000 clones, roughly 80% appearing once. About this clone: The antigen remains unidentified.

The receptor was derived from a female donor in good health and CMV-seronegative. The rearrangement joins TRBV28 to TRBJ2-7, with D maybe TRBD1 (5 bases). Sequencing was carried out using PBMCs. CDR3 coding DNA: TGTGCCAGCAGTTTGCAGGGTATCTACGAGCAGTACTTC. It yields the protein CASSLQGIYEQYF.